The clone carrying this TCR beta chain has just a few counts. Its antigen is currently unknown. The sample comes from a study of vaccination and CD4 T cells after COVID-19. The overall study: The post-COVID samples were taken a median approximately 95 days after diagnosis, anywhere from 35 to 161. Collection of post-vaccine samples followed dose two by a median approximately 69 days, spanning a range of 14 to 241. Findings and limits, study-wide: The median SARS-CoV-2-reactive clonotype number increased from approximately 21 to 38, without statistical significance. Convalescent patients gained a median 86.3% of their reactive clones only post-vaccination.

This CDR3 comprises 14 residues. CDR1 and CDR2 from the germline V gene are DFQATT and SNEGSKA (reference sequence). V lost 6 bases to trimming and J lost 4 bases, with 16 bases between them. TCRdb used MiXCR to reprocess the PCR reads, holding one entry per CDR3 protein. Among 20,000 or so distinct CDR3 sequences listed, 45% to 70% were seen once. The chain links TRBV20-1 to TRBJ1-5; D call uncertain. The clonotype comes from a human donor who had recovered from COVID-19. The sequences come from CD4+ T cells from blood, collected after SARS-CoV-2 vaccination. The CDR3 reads CSAPAPGFNQPQHF. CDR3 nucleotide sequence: TGCAGTGCCCCGGCGCCCGGTTTTAATCAGCCCCAGCATTTT.